Only a few counts were recorded for the clone carrying this TCR beta chain. Its specificity is unknown. This record belongs to a study of early T cells in non-severe SARS-CoV-2 infection. Background on the study: With bulk RNA from unsorted whole blood as input, sequencing yielded unpaired chains.

The study's findings and limits: The VDJdb matching leaned toward anti-spike CD8 responses and overlooked private and CD4 specificities.

Germline assignment: CDR1 LNHDA and CDR2 SQIVND (reference sequence). The CDR3 consists of 11 residues. V was shortened by 5 bases and J by 7 bases, with 8 bases between the two germline ends. Separate cDNA molecules each had unique molecular identifiers attached to them. TCRdb reprocessed the 5' RACE reads via MiXCR and lists one record per CDR3 protein. The sample records roughly 35,000 distinct CDR3 sequences, around 7% being singletons. The chain couples TRBV19 to TRBJ1-2; unclear D gene. What was sequenced was whole blood. The receptor was derived from an adult who was a healthcare worker with PCR-confirmed SARS-CoV-2 infection or an uninfected control (not recorded which). The chain's CDR3 is CASSFDGGYTF. As DNA, the CDR3 is TGTGCCAGTAGTTTCGATGGTGGCTACACCTTC. Together with reference TRBV19 and TRBJ1-2, the CDR3 gives the full variable domain: DGGITQSPKYLFRKEGQNVTLSCEQNLNHDAMYWYRQDPGQGLRLIYYSQIVNDFQKGDIAEGYSVSREKKESFPLTVTSAQKNPTAFYLCASSFDGGYTFGSGTRLTVV.